The clone carrying this T cell receptor (beta chain) was seen more than once but under ten times. Its antigen is undetermined. CDR1 and CDR2 (germline): GTSNPN, SVGIG (reference sequence). V was pared by 2 bases and J by 6 bases, with 2 bases between. The CDR3 sequence is 11 residues long. By way of CD45RO/CCR7/CD25/CD127/CD95/CD27, the CD4+ regulatory, stem cell-like memory, central memory and naive cells were sorted. The whole isolated RNA underwent reverse transcription, so sequencing captured expressed TCRB transcripts. Naive, central memory and regulatory T cell samples yielded some 3.9 million reads on average. TCRdb keeps only in-frame clones here, not all; method: immunoSEQ multiplex PCR. The sample lists around 160,000 clones, roughly 63% occurring once. This sample is drawn from a study of beta chain features in type 1 diabetes. Study in general: Across every sample, roughly 100 million sorted cells were examined in total. Whole-study findings and limits: Within each of all four CD4+ subsets, Type 1 diabetes patients had TCRB CDR3s that were moderately but significantly shorter. It was among patients, rather than healthy donors, that naive, central memory and Treg TCRB repertoires appeared more similar.

Sequencing was carried out using naive CD4+ T cells from blood. The chain links TRBV30 to TRBJ1-6, with D uncertain. This TCR was recovered from a man aged 25 to 40 with type 1 diabetes. CDR3 region: CAWSFNSPLHF. For the CDR3, the DNA is TGTGCCTGGAGTTTTAATTCACCCCTCCACTTT.